This T cell receptor beta chain appears in the sequencing data of a study of T cell responses to AZD1222 COVID-19 vaccine. Clones were sequenced by immunoSEQ multiplex PCR, and TCRdb holds only the in-frame ones, with some missing. The sample consists of 95,000 to 150,000 clones, around 92% of them appearing once. A note on this clone: What it recognizes is unknown.

General study results and limits: Distributed over spike, vaccine-associated CD4 TCRs predominated at 160-218 and 743-854. Nearly half of spike-specific TCRs reportedly target variant regions that are unmutated in the B.1.351 and B.1.1.7 variants.

With 7 bases removed from V and 0 bases from J, the gap between germline ends came to 8 bases. CDR1 and CDR2 from the germline V gene are MNHEY and SVGAGI. This CDR3 region has 13 residues. This material consisted of peripheral blood, taken on day 0 of AZD1222 vaccination. The rearrangement joins TRBV6-5 to TRBJ2-3, with a weak D call TRBD1 (6 bases). The TCR comes from an adult in good health. CDR3 protein: CASKQGSTDTQYF. The CDR3 DNA sequence: TGTGCCAGCAAGCAGGGGAGCACAGATACGCAGTATTTT.